This T cell receptor (beta chain) was retrieved from a study of cytomegalovirus exposure and HLA in healthy donors listed by TCRdb under 2017. Some background on the complete study: An earlier analysis of several hundred of the donors reported 276 Gb of sequence data and 95 million to 140 million unique TCR beta sequences obtained from about 180 million T cells. The study aimed to test whether cataloging public T cell receptors could reveal signatures of past pathogen exposure. In addition to the first cohort of 666 subjects, a separate validation cohort of under 150 different subjects was used. Every repertoire in the discovery cohort had been generated on one and the same sequencing platform. The number of typed donors differed by locus: 629-630 for A, B, C, DRB1 and DQB1; some 540 for DQA1; some 590 for DPA1; and roughly 470 for DPB1. Several DR-DQ haplotypes were treated as single units for association and clustering because of strong linkage in the cohort. Roughly 300 gigabases of sequencing data and 91 million or so unique TCR sequences made up an early release that covered several hundred HLA-typed donors. The study used immunosequencing to profile the T cell repertoires of approximately 640 subjects and linked those repertoires to cytomegalovirus serostatus. The genetic ancestry cluster associated with self-reported Caucasian donors included 80% to 90% of the roughly 410 genotyped donors. Across 300 to 500 genotyped donors of the cohort, an average of approximately 220,000 unique TCR beta nucleotide sequences per donor were sequenced, and 15% to 20% of those sequences were non-productive. Donor age, sex, ethnicity and CMV serostatus were compiled alongside the repertoire data. In a later genetic analysis, genome-wide SNP genotypes for about three fifths of the 666 donors were used, and that subset was treated as a discovery cohort. HLA typing included class I and class II loci at four-digit resolution. In a later analysis, previously published TCR beta repertoires from several hundred donors were re-analyzed and high-resolution HLA genotyping was added so that TCR occurrence patterns could be studied. In the later analysis, no new phenotypic data were used to find candidate immune exposures; instead, reliance was placed on TCR beta sequences and their occurrence across donors. High-throughput TCR immunosequencing, statistical association of individual TCRs with disease status, and machine learning were combined to predict cytomegalovirus infection status. In an earlier analysis of roughly 540 of the donors, high-throughput TCR beta sequencing was used to judge whether each TCR beta V gene segment behaved as functional or pseudogenic.

General findings and caveats noted by the study authors: In a later analysis, the rate of TCR association differed among HLA loci, with DRB1 alleles having the most associated TCRs and HLA-C alleles having the fewest. Compared with the roughly 600-donor mean, donors in an Asian-associated ancestry cluster had fewer N-insertions in productive TCRs, according to a later genetic analysis. In this cohort, only TCR beta chains were sequenced, and detectable features were limited by the absence of alpha or paired-chain data. Most TCR sequences were observed very rarely across donors, whereas some public TCRs were present in many individuals. V-gene and J-gene trimming of TCR beta chains was associated with a missense DCLRE1C variant in a later genetic analysis, and the association was replicated in an independent cohort. The 87-base-pair reads could not distinguish some IMGT-functional V segments, including TRBV6-2 and TRBV6-3, so those segments were excluded. In an earlier analysis of some 550 of the donors, most TCR beta V segments were observed in productive rearrangements about 90% or about 30% of the time, broadly matching IMGT annotations. A further reported finding was that TCR beta sequences accurately predicted the HLA-A and HLA-B alleles for most subjects in the first cohort. Linkage disequilibrium might explain the correlated functional status among segregating V segments, but an unknown experimental factor could not be excluded. According to the authors, the approach could potentially be generalized to other disease states and immunological phenotypes. In vitro tests confirmed that three of the cytomegalovirus-associated TCR beta chains recognize cytomegalovirus antigens. For the cohort, immune exposure information was limited to CMV serostatus. A later analysis reported that several top co-occurrence clusters appeared linked to parvovirus B19, influenza, CMV and Epstein-Barr virus. When HLA alleles, especially DR and DQ, strongly co-occurred, TCR associations were difficult to assign to individual alleles. Roughly uniform sequencing depth across donors was assumed in presence/absence analyses, although this assumption may not hold. The sequencing pipeline was judged likely to have produced a cluster of highly shared sequence variants as a technical artifact. The earlier analysis of some 540 of the donors excluded some 15 rarely observed V segments, including chromosome 9 orphons, because counts were too low. The study listed 164 TCR beta chains as associated with cytomegalovirus. In a later analysis, HLA-associated TCR beta chains showed more clonal expansion and lower generation probabilities than non-associated chains that were equally common. Cytomegalovirus status was reported to be diagnosed by the classifier with high specificity and sensitivity in both the original and validation cohorts. Most CMV-associated TCR beta chains appeared to be HLA-restricted in a later analysis, and the HLA associations seemed to be driven largely by CMV exposure. HLA typing was unavailable for some donors at each locus, so association tests used only the typed subset. At a false discovery rate of 0.05, a later analysis linked approximately 18,000 TCR beta sequences to specific HLA alleles.

Library construction relied on the immunoSEQ multiplex PCR assay. For the multiplex PCR, a mixture combining 60 forward primers for TCR Vbeta segments and 13 reverse primers for TCR Jbeta segments was used. A multiplex PCR assay on genomic DNA amplified the CDR3 region of rearranged TCR beta genes. On the Illumina HiSeq System, the amplified TCR beta libraries were sequenced as 87-base-pair reads. Per the source publication's procedure: A later analysis counted approximately 84 million unique TCR beta chains across the 670 or so repertoires, and around 12 million of these chains were shared by at least two donors. Raw reads were error-corrected and collapsed into unique sequences with a nearest-neighbor algorithm that merged closely related sequences to remove PCR and sequencing errors. Alignment of CDR3 sequences to IMGT reference sequences was used to assign V, D and J gene segments. For a sequence to be retained, a match of at least six nucleotides was required to both a V gene segment and a J gene segment. A rearrangement counted as productive if the CDR3 had no stop codons and remained in frame with V and J, and every other rearrangement counted as non-productive. Following IMGT convention, CDR3 was defined as the stretch from the second conserved V-encoded cysteine to the conserved J-encoded phenylalanine. The earlier analysis of 500 to 650 of the donors excluded any sequence lacking an unambiguous match to a single V gene segment. In an earlier analysis of about 590 of the donors, a V segment was called functional when productive rearrangements were above 56.7%, and segregating when the standard deviation between donors exceeded 5%. A statistical classification framework was built to diagnose cytomegalovirus status from the catalog of TCR beta chain sequences. V and J gene assignment, in a later analysis, came from comparing TCR nucleotide sequences with IMGT/GENE-DB human TR gene sequences. The TCRdist pipeline was used in a later analysis to assign CDR3 sequences and most-parsimonious VDJ recombination scenarios. In a later analysis, each TCR beta chain was defined by its CDR3 amino acid sequence together with its V-gene family, and reads lacking a unique V-gene family were excluded. A later analysis removed 550 to 650 highly shared, low-generation-probability nucleotide sequences to deal with suspected cross-contamination and a sequencing artifact. In a later analysis, a clonal expansion index was calculated for each public chain from normalized within-repertoire ranks of inferred template counts. In a later analysis, generation probabilities were computed using a VDJ recombination model fitted to out-of-frame rearrangements, and the results were checked against IGoR. Hypergeometric tests were used in a later analysis to score TCR-TCR, TCR-HLA and TCR-CMV co-occurrence, with a repertoire-size bias correction applied to the TCR pairs. To estimate false discovery rates, a later analysis permuted the HLA or CMV assignments 20 times. In a later analysis, co-occurring TCRs were grouped with DBSCAN, and TCRdist sequence similarity was added when clustering was performed within HLA-allele-positive subsets. Co-occurrence clustering excluded repertoires with fewer than 30,000 or more than 120,000 public chains, plus five with anomalous nucleotide sharing. This immuneACCESS table, as held by TCRdb, lists in-frame sequences with V and J called but not all clones. Of the missing ones, under half trace to an unresolved V gene in checked studies; the others have no known cause. V, J and clone size derive from that table, while D and trimming were established from the DNA sequence. The sample table shows fewer than 120,000 clones, and just over 75% are seen once. Around an eighth of the sample belongs to the ten largest clones.

The table lists this clone with a few counts. What this receptor recognizes is not known. No base-level quality is on record; no much larger clone is a single base apart. The cohort was made up of hundreds of healthy bone marrow donors. At the time of sampling, all cohort members were nominally healthy, though unrecorded immune exposures were likely present. The donor was CMV seropositive and belonged to the group of 250 to 300 seropositive cohort members. Every donor gave a peripheral blood sample, and the peripheral blood mononuclear cells from that sample were used for TCR beta sequencing. Genomic DNA extraction from the blood cell samples was performed with the Qiagen DNeasy Blood Extraction Kit. The CDR3, cysteine through phenylalanine, is 16 amino acids long. Only the CDR3 portion is preserved as DNA: 48 bases, with reading frame beginning at the first base. Via the germline V gene, CDR1 is SGHRS and CDR2 YFSETQ. V has 4 bases trimmed and J has 2 bases trimmed; junction bases matching no gene number 8.

The clonotype comes from a man younger than 40 in good health and CMV-seropositive. The chain was built from TRBV5-1 and TRBJ1-5; a stretch of 8 junction bases matches TRBD1. Input material: PBMCs. The sequence in DNA is TGCGCCAGCAGCCCCCTTGACAGGGGCGGCAATCAGCCCCAGCATTTT. This codes for CASSPLDRGGNQPQHF.